This T cell receptor beta chain emerged from a study of early T cells in non-severe SARS-CoV-2 infection. Study-wide context: With bulk RNA from unsorted whole blood as input, sequencing yielded unpaired chains. Study results and caveats: VDJdb matching skewed toward anti-spike CD8 responses, missing private and CD4 specificities.

To note about this clonotype: Its specificity is not known.

The CDR3 is 14 residues long. Per germline, CDR1 SGHNT and CDR2 YYREEE (reference sequence). Trimming took 0 bases from V and 2 from J, leaving 9 bases between them. TCRdb reprocessed the 5' RACE reads with MiXCR, giving one entry per CDR3 protein. This table has under 85,000 distinct CDR3 sequences, 12% appearing once. V is TRBV5-4 and J is TRBJ2-7, with D unclear. The sample was whole blood. The TCR comes from an adult who was a healthcare worker with PCR-confirmed SARS-CoV-2 infection or an uninfected control (not recorded which). DNA for the CDR3: TGTGCCAGCAGCTTGGAAGGGTTAACCTACGAGCAGTACTTC. Its translation is CASSLEGLTYEQYF.